This T cell receptor (beta chain) was identified in a study of T cell responses to AZD1222 COVID-19 vaccine. This clone was observed a handful of times. Sequencing used immunoSEQ multiplex PCR; TCRdb keeps in-frame clones, though not all of them. This sample yields approximately 180,000 clones, of which approximately 95% are seen a single time; under 1.1% belongs to the top ten. The clonotype was recovered from an adult who received the MenACWY meningococcal vaccine as a control. The sample in question was peripheral blood, obtained 28 days after the second dose of the MenACWY control vaccine.

CDR3 in amino acids: CASRTGGYGYTF. CDR3 coding DNA: TGTGCCAGCAGAACAGGGGGCTATGGCTACACCTTC. This chain joins TRBV6-5 and TRBJ1-2; TRBD1 agrees at 8 bases. The CDR3 extends over 12 amino acids. In germline, CDR1 is MNHEY, CDR2 SVGAGI. Germline trimming cut 6 bases from V and 4 bases from J; bases unmatched to any gene: 1.